This passage covers 8 T cell receptor beta chains from one sample sequenced in a study of molecular identifiers for immune sequencing clone quantification. TCRdb ran MiXCR on the PCR reads and lists one entry per CDR3 protein. The sample contains 75,000 to 100,000 distinct CDR3 sequences, around 20% of which appear only once. Sequenced input: naive CD8+ T cells from blood, with Jurkat cell RNA spiked in. The subset denotes: FACS-sorted CD8+CD4-CCR7+CD45RA+ naive T cells. The receptors derive from a human donor in good health. Some libraries in this study had Jurkat cell RNA spiked in.

At least ten counts were recorded for this clonotype. The V call is TRBV6-5, the J call TRBJ2-1; D may be TRBD1 or TRBD2 (5 bases each). Per germline, CDR1 MNHEY and CDR2 SVGAGI. CDR3 length equals 14 residues. Between the trimmed V and J ends, which lost 5 bases and 5 bases, there was a span of 13 bases. This chain's CDR3 is CASSTEGENNEQFF. The CDR3 nucleotides are TGTGCCAGCAGTACAGAAGGGGAGAACAATGAGCAGTTCTTC.

Regarding this clonotype: A much larger clone differs from this one at a single base, so this may be a read error. The chain uses TRBV6-2 or TRBV6-3 and TRBJ2-1; no clear D. CDR1 is MNHEY and CDR2 is SVGEGT in the germline V gene. The CDR3 contains 11 residues. The CDR3 is CASSPNNEQLF. CDR3 nucleotides: TGTGCCAGCAGTCCTAACAATGAGCAGCTCTTC.

This chain uses TRBV7-9 with TRBJ2-5; 9 bases fit TRBD2. V lost 5 bases to trimming and J lost 4 bases; unmatched junction nucleotides: 2. The CDR3 is 13 residues long. Germline loops: CDR1 SEHNR, CDR2 FQNEAQ (reference sequence). CDR3 sequence (DNA): TGTGCCAGCAGCCCGGGACTAGCAGAGACCCAGTACTTC. Residues: CASSPGLAETQYF.

This clonotype was detected ten times or more. The J gene is TRBJ2-7, the V gene TRBV27; 9 positions agree with TRBD1. The V gene end was trimmed by 2 bases and the J gene end by 3 bases; junction bases not matched to a gene: 5. The CDR3 is 15 amino acids. Per germline, CDR1 MNHEY and CDR2 SMNVEV (reference sequence). The CDR3 DNA reads TGTGCCAGCAGTTTAACCGGGACAGGGAGCTACGAGCAGTACTTC. Protein: CASSLTGTGSYEQYF.

The table lists this clonotype with many counts. V is TRBV5-4 and J is TRBJ2-7; D possibly corresponds to TRBD2 (6 bases). CDR3 length: 18 amino acids. Trimming took 6 bases from V and 0 from J, leaving 25 bases between them. The V gene's germline CDR1 is SGHNT and CDR2 YYREEE (reference sequence). The CDR3 loop is CASTPDRSSARSSYEQYF. The CDR3 DNA sequence: TGTGCCAGCACCCCTGACAGATCTAGCGCTCGATCCTCCTACGAGCAGTACTTC.

This clonotype was detected many times. This chain joins TRBV9 and TRBJ1-4; no definite D call. Looked up from germline, CDR1 is SGDLS and CDR2 is YYNGEE. Trimming shortened V by 4 bases and J by 3 bases, and 13 bases separated the two germline ends. CDR3 size: 15 residues. This CDR3 reads CASSSGGDANEKLFF. In DNA, the CDR3 is TGTGCCAGCAGCTCCGGCGGGGATGCTAATGAAAAACTGTTTTTT.

This clonotype was found many times. V usage is TRBV7-9 and J usage is TRBJ2-5; D is ambiguous. The V and J ends lost 1 base and 1 base respectively, with 4 bases between them. Germline V lookup: CDR1 SEHNR, CDR2 FQNEAQ (reference sequence). The CDR3 has 13 amino acids. CDR3: CASSLVLQETQYF. In DNA, the CDR3 is TGTGCCAGCAGCTTAGTGCTCCAAGAGACCCAGTACTTC.

This clonotype was found many times. This chain links TRBV6-5 with TRBJ2-7, with 10 bases lining up with TRBD2. This CDR3 has 17 amino acids. CDR1 and CDR2 from the germline V gene are MNHEY and SVGAGI. The J segment lost 4 bases and the V segment lost 0 bases, leaving 9 bases of the junction unmatched. The CDR3 protein is CASSYSIVAGGKYEQYF. CDR3 nucleotide sequence: TGTGCCAGCAGTTACTCGATTGTAGCGGGGGGTAAATACGAGCAGTACTTC.